The source of this T cell receptor (beta chain) is a study of cytomegalovirus exposure and HLA in healthy donors. For the study at large: An earlier analysis identified 120 million or so unique TCR beta sequences in approximately 170 million T cells.

General study points: A later analysis linked a missense variant in DCLRE1C to the trimming of TCR beta V and J genes. The study dropped some indistinguishable V segments, TRBV6-2 and TRBV6-3 among them. An Asian-associated ancestry cluster reportedly showed fewer N-insertions than the approximately 650-donor mean in a later analysis.

In regard to this clone: What it binds is unknown.

Primers included in the PCR were 60 Vbeta and 13 Jbeta primers. Measured with immunoSEQ multiplex PCR; TCRdb has only the in-frame clones, and not every one. The sample table includes about 62,000 clones. V shed 6 bases, J shed 2 bases, and the junction held 6 bases outside the gene matches. There are 14 residues in the CDR3. Germline V gives CDR1 LGHNT, CDR2 FRNRAP. The chain couples TRBV12-5 to TRBJ2-7; TRBD1 agrees at 8 bases. Source material: PBMCs. The sequence derives from a man aged 30 to 39 in good health and CMV-seropositive. The CDR3: CASGHPDRAYEQYF. In nucleotides, the CDR3 is TGTGCTAGTGGCCATCCGGACAGGGCCTACGAGCAGTACTTC.